This T cell receptor beta chain emerged from a study of T cell responses to AZD1222 COVID-19 vaccine. The data were produced by immunoSEQ multiplex PCR, yet TCRdb's version contains in-frame clones alone and is incomplete. This table has around 120,000 clones, 80% to 95% appearing once. Study-level points and caveats: Elevations in Spike-specific TCR breadth and depth followed administration of two AZD1222 doses. Just a handful of AZD1222 recipients were seropositive at baseline.

Note on this clone: Its specificity is not known.

The CDR3 runs 15 residues. In germline, CDR1 is SEHNR, CDR2 FQNEAQ (reference sequence). With 3 bases removed from V and 2 bases from J, the gap between germline ends came to 14 bases. Second-dose groups at about 4 or about 12 weeks were pooled. The sequencing here drew on peripheral blood, taken 28 days after the second AZD1222 dose. The chain couples TRBV7-9 to TRBJ2-7, with D uncertain. The receptor was derived from an adult who received the AZD1222 COVID-19 vaccine. The chain's CDR3 is CASSFPEPAAYEQYF. CDR3 coding DNA: TGTGCCAGCAGCTTCCCCGAACCGGCCGCCTACGAGCAGTACTTC.